This T cell receptor (beta chain) was retrieved from a study of OX40 agonist ivuxolimab in advanced cancers. About the study: With a range of 23 to 79, age averaged approximately 55 years, and 65% to 85% were male.

Only in-frame clones appear in the TCRdb table, and some are missing; sequencing was by immunoSEQ multiplex PCR. The sample lists just under 65,000 clones, around four fifths occurring once. Cycle 7 day 1, cycle 4 day 1, and baseline were the timepoints at which blood was sampled. Trimming at V came to 4 bases and at J to 0 bases, leaving 5 bases not matched to a gene. Germline CDR1 reads LNHDA; CDR2 reads SQIVND (reference sequence). This CDR3 region has 15 residues. This chain links TRBV19 with TRBJ1-2, with TRBD1 identical over 7 bases. The sample here was CD4+ or CD8+ T cells sorted from blood, taken in a trial of the OX40 agonist ivuxolimab. This receptor was obtained from an adult with an advanced solid tumor such as melanoma, head and neck, liver or kidney cancer. CDR3 residues: CASSTTGTANYGYTF. In DNA form, the CDR3 reads TGTGCCAGTAGTACTACCGGGACAGCTAACTATGGCTACACCTTC.